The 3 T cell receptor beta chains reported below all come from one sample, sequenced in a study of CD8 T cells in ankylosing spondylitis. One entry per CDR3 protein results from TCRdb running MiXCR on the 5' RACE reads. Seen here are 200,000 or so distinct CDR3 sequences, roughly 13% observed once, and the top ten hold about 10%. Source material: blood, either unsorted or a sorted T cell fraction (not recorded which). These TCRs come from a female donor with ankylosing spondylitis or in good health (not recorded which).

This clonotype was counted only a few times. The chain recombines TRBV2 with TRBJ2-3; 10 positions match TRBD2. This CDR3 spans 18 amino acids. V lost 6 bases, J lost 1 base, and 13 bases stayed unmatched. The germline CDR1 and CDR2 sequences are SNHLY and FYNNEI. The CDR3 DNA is TGTGCCAGCAGCGGGTTCAAAGCGGGAGGGCCGGGCACAGATACGCAGTATTTT. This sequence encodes CASSGFKAGGPGTDTQYF.

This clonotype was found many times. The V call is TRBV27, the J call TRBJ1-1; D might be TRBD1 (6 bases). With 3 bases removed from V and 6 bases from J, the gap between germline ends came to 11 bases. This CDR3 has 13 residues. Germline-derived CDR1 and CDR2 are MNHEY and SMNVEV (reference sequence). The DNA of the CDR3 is TGTGCCAGCAGTTTTCGGGGGGGCGCTGAAGCTTTCTTT. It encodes CASSFRGGAEAFF.

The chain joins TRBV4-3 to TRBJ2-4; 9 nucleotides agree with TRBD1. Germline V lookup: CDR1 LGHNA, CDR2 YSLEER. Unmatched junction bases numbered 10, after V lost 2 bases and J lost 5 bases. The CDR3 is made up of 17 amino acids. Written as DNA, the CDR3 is TGCGCCAGCAGCCAAAGTGTGAGGGACAGGGTGGAAAACATTCAGTACTTC. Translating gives CASSQSVRDRVENIQYF.